The 21 T cell receptor beta chains in this list originate from one sample, sequenced in a study of cytomegalovirus exposure and HLA in healthy donors. Primers for the PCR totalled 60 Vbeta and 13 Jbeta. The repertoire was sequenced with immunoSEQ multiplex PCR; TCRdb's copy has only in-frame clones and lacks some. The sample contains around 160,000 clones, 78% of which appear only once. The sample taken for sequencing was PBMCs. These receptor sequences come from a male donor in good health and CMV-seronegative.

This clone is a singleton in its sample. V and J are TRBV27 and TRBJ1-3; tentatively, D is TRBD1 (5 bases). V was shortened by 8 bases and J by 4 bases, with 15 bases between the two germline ends. CDR1 is MNHEY and CDR2 is SMNVEV in the germline V gene (reference sequence). This CDR3 comprises 14 residues. The CDR3 nucleotides are TGTGCCAGCGGGACTCTTGGGGCAGGAAACACCATATATTTT. This encodes CASGTLGAGNTIYF.

This rearrangement joins TRBV2 to TRBJ2-1, with 8 bases fitting TRBD1. The CDR3 is made up of 15 amino acids. Trimming removed 5 bases from V and 9 bases from J; junction bases left unmatched: 12. Germline assignment: CDR1 SNHLY and CDR2 FYNNEI. The CDR3 here is CASSPGTGKAREQFF. The CDR3, as DNA: TGTGCCAGCAGTCCCGGGACAGGAAAGGCCCGTGAGCAGTTCTTC.

This clone has a single count. The chain uses TRBV5-4 and TRBJ1-1, with TRBD1 matching 9 bases. V lost 3 bases, J lost 1 base, and 7 bases stayed unmatched. Germline V lookup: CDR1 SGHNT, CDR2 YYREEE (reference sequence). The CDR3 runs 16 residues. CDR3 sequence: CASSSKKQGANTEAFF. The CDR3 coding sequence is TGTGCCAGCAGCTCGAAGAAACAGGGGGCGAACACTGAAGCTTTCTTT.

V usage is TRBV19 and J usage is TRBJ2-1, with 7 bases lining up with TRBD2. The germline V gene encodes CDR1 LNHDA and CDR2 SQIVND (reference sequence). Trimming at V came to 5 bases and at J to 4 bases, leaving 8 bases not matched to a gene. This CDR3 has 15 residues. The CDR3 protein is CASSQAGQAYNEQFF. CDR3 DNA sequence: TGTGCCAGTAGTCAAGCGGGGCAAGCTTACAATGAGCAGTTCTTC.

V usage is TRBV18 and J usage is TRBJ1-1; D ambiguous. From germline, CDR1 is KGHSH and CDR2 LQKENI. V lost 0 bases, J lost 5 bases, and 16 bases lay in between. This CDR3 is 16 amino acids long. The CDR3 loop reads CASSPPGSRVRTEAFF. Written as DNA, the CDR3 is TGTGCCAGCTCACCACCGGGATCGCGGGTACGGACTGAAGCTTTCTTT.

The chain uses TRBV5-1 and TRBJ1-3; 8 bases map to TRBD1. This CDR3 has 16 amino acids. V lost 3 bases to trimming and J lost 4 bases; unmatched junction nucleotides: 9. Germline values: CDR1 SGHRS, CDR2 YFSETQ. CDR3 residues: CASSSSMTGVGNTIYF. In nucleotides, the CDR3 is TGCGCCAGCAGCTCCAGCATGACAGGGGTCGGAAACACCATATATTTT.

In nucleotides, the CDR3 is TGTGCCAGCAGCCCTCGGCAGGGCGGAGAAGCTTTCTTT. This gives the protein CASSPRQGGEAFF. The chain uses TRBV7-2 and TRBJ1-1, with D possibly matching TRBD1 (5 bases). The CDR3 extends over 13 amino acids. Trimming shortened V by 5 bases and J by 8 bases, and 15 bases separated the two germline ends. From germline, CDR1 is SGHTA and CDR2 FQGNSA.

V usage is TRBV5-4 and J usage is TRBJ2-3, with 9 bases identical to TRBD2. The CDR3 runs to 14 residues. V was pared by 4 bases and J by 8 bases, with 8 bases of the junction left unmatched. The germline gives CDR1 SGHNT, CDR2 YYREEE (reference sequence). Here the CDR3 reads CASSGGGAGPTQYF. CDR3 bases: TGTGCCAGCAGCGGCGGGGGGGCCGGGCCTACGCAGTATTTT.

V usage is TRBV4-3 and J usage is TRBJ2-3, with 12 bases identical to TRBD2. The CDR3 is 15 amino acids. Losses at the gene ends were 4 bases for V and 5 bases for J; bases not matched to a gene: 4. Per the germline V gene, CDR1 is LGHNA and CDR2 is YSLEER. CDR3 sequence reads: CASSRGLAGRDTQYF. CDR3 DNA: TGCGCCAGCAGCCGCGGACTAGCGGGGAGAGATACGCAGTATTTT.

This clone was seen a single time. The V and J genes are TRBV18 and TRBJ2-1; TRBD1 aligns across 10 bases. CDR1 is KGHSH, CDR2 LQKENI, per germline. This CDR3 region has 15 residues. V gave up 3 bases and J gave up 6 bases; unmatched junction bases: 5. CDR3 sequence reads: CASSPQGQGVNEQFF. The CDR3 DNA reads as TGTGCCAGCTCACCTCAAGGACAGGGGGTCAATGAGCAGTTCTTC.

This clone showed up just once. The chain carries TRBV6-5 and TRBJ1-6; possible D gene TRBD1, 5 bases. The CDR3 consists of 15 residues. V was shortened by 2 bases and J by 0 bases, with 5 bases between the two germline ends. The germline CDR1 and CDR2 sequences are MNHEY and SVGAGI. The CDR3 DNA reads as TGTGCCAGCAGTTACGACAGCTCCTATAATTCACCCCTCCACTTT. It encodes CASSYDSSYNSPLHF.

The V and J genes are TRBV5-5 and TRBJ2-7; 7 bases match TRBD1. Germline values: CDR1 SGHKS, CDR2 YYEKEE (reference sequence). Trimming removed 4 bases from V and 2 bases from J; junction bases left unmatched: 6. The CDR3 covers 14 residues. This chain's CDR3 is CASSGRDSPYEQYF. The CDR3 region has the DNA TGTGCCAGCAGCGGCCGGGACAGTCCCTACGAGCAGTACTTC.

The DNA of the CDR3 is TGTGCCAGCAGTGAAGGGGGGCTTCTGCGTGAGCAGTACTTC. Its protein product is CASSEGGLLREQYF. The chain employs TRBV6-1 and TRBJ2-7; TRBD1 might be the D (6 bases). In germline, CDR1 is MNHNS, CDR2 SASEGT. This CDR3 region has 14 residues. Trimming pared 1 base from V and 7 bases from J, leaving 14 bases between.

The table lists this clone with a few counts. V is TRBV4-1 and J is TRBJ1-1; D uncertain. This CDR3 is built from 14 residues. V was trimmed by 1 base and J by 3 bases, leaving 9 bases between them. Germline values: CDR1 MGHRA, CDR2 YSYEKL. DNA for the CDR3: TGCGCCAGCAGCCAAGGTCGGTTCGACACTGAAGCTTTCTTT. This codes for CASSQGRFDTEAFF.

This chain's CDR3 is CASRPAGTGGDYEQYF. The CDR3 DNA is TGTGCCAGTCGCCCGGCGGGGACAGGGGGCGACTACGAGCAGTACTTC. J is TRBJ2-7 and V is TRBV28; 12 nucleotides align to TRBD1. The CDR3 sequence is 16 residues long. V trimming: 9 bases; J trimming: 3 bases; junction bases outside the gene matches: 12. CDR1 is MDHEN and CDR2 is SYDVKM in the germline V gene.

The J gene is TRBJ2-7, the V gene TRBV28; D is perhaps TRBD2 (6 bases). The CDR3 sequence is 14 residues long. CDR1 and CDR2 from the germline V gene are MDHEN and SYDVKM. V was pared by 8 bases and J by 2 bases, with 16 bases between. The CDR3 sequence is CASLEPGLPYEQYF. The CDR3 DNA follows: TGTGCCAGCTTGGAACCGGGACTTCCCTACGAGCAGTACTTC.

This chain links TRBV2 with TRBJ2-2; a possible D gene is TRBD1 (6 bases). The CDR3 runs 16 residues. The V and J ends lost 6 bases and 2 bases respectively, with 16 bases between them. CDR1 and CDR2 (germline): SNHLY, FYNNEI. CDR3 nucleotides: TGTGCCAGCAGGAGTCACCGGGACATTAACACCGGGGAGCTGTTTTTT. Protein product: CASRSHRDINTGELFF.

This clone was picked up a small number of times. This chain uses TRBV4-3 with TRBJ1-2; no reliable D call. CDR1 is LGHNA, CDR2 YSLEER, per germline. The CDR3 covers 16 residues. Trimming removed 1 base from V and 3 bases from J, with 15 bases in between. CDR3 DNA: TGCGCCAGCAGCCAAGGGCTTTCGAAGGGAGACTATGGCTACACCTTC. It codes for CASSQGLSKGDYGYTF.

The chain employs TRBV4-2 and TRBJ1-5, with D unclear. Germline assignment: CDR1 LGHNA and CDR2 YNFKEQ. This CDR3 contains 15 residues. Trimming took 1 base from V and 7 from J, leaving 14 bases between them. This chain's CDR3 is CASSQGVEVSQPQHF. The CDR3 DNA is TGTGCCAGCAGCCAAGGAGTCGAAGTATCCCAGCCCCAGCATTTT.

In its sample, this clone was seen a few times. The chain carries TRBV6-5 and TRBJ1-1; TRBD1 might be the D (5 bases). The germline V gene encodes CDR1 MNHEY and CDR2 SVGAGI. V lost 5 bases, J lost 6 bases, and 13 bases lay in between. The CDR3 covers 13 residues. CDR3 bases: TGTGCCAGCAGTCGCCGGCAGGGCTCTGAAGCTTTCTTT. Translated: CASSRRQGSEAFF.

The chain combines TRBV14 with TRBJ2-7; D might be TRBD2 (6 bases). CDR1 and CDR2 from the germline V gene are SGHDN and FVKESK. This CDR3 comprises 15 residues. The V gene lost 1 base and the J gene lost 4 bases, with 14 bases spanning the gap. As DNA, the CDR3 is TGTGCCAGCAGCCAAGGGCCGGGAGCTGTGTACGAGCAGTACTTC. It translates to CASSQGPGAVYEQYF. The full variable domain, completed using reference TRBV14 and TRBJ2-7, is EAGVTQFPSHSVIEKGQTVTLRCDPISGHDNLYWYRRVMGKEIKFLLHFVKESKQDESGMPNNRFLAERTGGTYSTLKVQPAELEDSGVYFCASSQGPGAVYEQYFGPGTRLTVT.